This T cell receptor beta chain was sequenced during a study of T cells in Graves' hyperthyroidism and ophthalmopathy. Amplified regions were TCR beta CDR3 sequences from RNA transcripts. The HTBI primer set drove a first-round RT-PCR of the TCR CDR3. MiXCR, applied by TCRdb to the multiplex PCR reads, yields one record per CDR3 protein. The table records hundreds of thousands of distinct CDR3 sequences, just under 20% of them present only once. This CDR3 contains 16 residues. V trimming: 0 bases; J trimming: 5 bases; junction bases outside the gene matches: 8. From germline, CDR1 is DFQATT and CDR2 SNEGSKA (reference sequence).

The TCR comes from a man aged 40-49 years with Graves' ophthalmopathy. Sequencing used blood. The chain uses TRBV20-1 and TRBJ2-7; 12 nucleotides line up with TRBD2. Here the CDR3 DNA reads TGCAGTGCTAGAGATCCAGCGACTAGCGGGAGCCACGAGCAGTACTTC. Translating gives CSARDPATSGSHEQYF.